The clone carrying this TCR beta chain was recorded a few times. Its antigen is unidentified. The data are from a study of CD8 T cells in ankylosing spondylitis. Overall study findings and caveats: Prior literature has documented some motif variants in synovial fluid and blood from reactive arthritis. Reported data indicate significant enrichment of disease-linked clones within matched ankylosing spondylitis synovial fluid. A TCR beta motif made of fewer than ten highly homologous variants seemed typical of ankylosing spondylitis blood. CD8+ cells made up the disease-linked clones, which were relatively rare in peripheral blood.

5'-RACE, quantitative and with molecular barcodes, yielded the TCR beta libraries. TCRdb fed the 5' RACE reads into MiXCR, producing one record per CDR3 protein. The table has about 220,000 distinct CDR3 sequences, around 17% seen once. The sequence came from a male donor with ankylosing spondylitis. Sequenced: blood, either unsorted or a sorted T cell fraction (not recorded which).

CDR3 in amino acids: CASNLLGASGLLGNEQFF. In nucleotides, the CDR3 is TGTGCCAGCAACCTTCTGGGGGCTAGCGGGCTTTTGGGGAATGAGCAGTTCTTC. The rearrangement uses TRBV28 and TRBJ2-1; 8 bases agree with TRBD2. Germline V gene sequence: CDR1 MDHEN, CDR2 SYDVKM. V dropped 7 bases and J dropped 7; count of bases not matched to a gene: 21. The CDR3 runs to 18 residues.